These 19 T cell receptor beta chains came from one sample sequenced in a study of T cells in Graves' hyperthyroidism and ophthalmopathy. Researchers took RNA transcripts and amplified the TCR beta CDR3 regions from them. Primed by the HTBI set, a first-round RT-PCR was run on the TCR CDR3. TCRdb itself ran the multiplex PCR reads through MiXCR, one entry per CDR3 protein. There are 600,000 to 750,000 distinct CDR3 sequences in the sample; 17% occur only once, and 15% lies in the top ten. Source material: blood. The receptors originated from a man in his fifties with Graves' hyperthyroidism.

This clonotype was seen at least ten times. This chain uses TRBV2 with TRBJ2-1, with TRBD2 identical over 7 bases. Trimming took 5 bases from V and 1 from J; bases not matched to a gene: 5. There are 15 residues in the CDR3. Germline V gene lookup returns CDR1 SNHLY and CDR2 FYNNEI. In DNA, the CDR3 is TGTGCCAGCAGTCTACTAGCGAGGTCCTACAATGAGCAGTTCTTC. It is translated as CASSLLARSYNEQFF.

In this sample, this clonotype turned up many times. The rearrangement uses TRBV27 and TRBJ1-4; D is uncertain. The V end lost 2 bases, the J end lost 6 bases, and 13 bases lay between the germline ends. The germline gives CDR1 MNHEY, CDR2 SMNVEV (reference sequence). The CDR3 is 15 residues long. Here the CDR3 reads CASSLLGGNYEKLFF. The CDR3 nucleotides are TGTGCCAGCAGTTTACTTGGCGGAAATTATGAAAAACTGTTTTTT.

The chain couples TRBV28 to TRBJ1-6; D unclear. Germline V gene data show CDR1 as MDHEN and CDR2 as SYDVKM. The V and J ends lost 7 bases and 7 bases respectively, with 8 bases between them. CDR3 length: 12 residues. CDR3 bases: TGTGCCAGCAAAGAATTGAATTCACCCCTCCACTTT. It specifies CASKELNSPLHF.

This clonotype was seen ten or more times. The genes are TRBV27 and TRBJ2-2, with a possible D match to TRBD1 (6 bases). The V end lost 5 bases, the J end lost 0 bases, and 13 bases lay between the germline ends. The germline gives CDR1 MNHEY, CDR2 SMNVEV (reference sequence). The CDR3 has 16 residues. CDR3 residues: CASSPTPGANTGELFF. The CDR3 bases are TGTGCCAGCAGTCCGACCCCAGGGGCGAACACCGGGGAGCTGTTTTTT.

In its sample, this clonotype was seen once. V and J are TRBV4-1 and TRBJ2-3, with D possibly being TRBD2 (6 bases). V was shortened by 5 bases and J by 1 base, with 25 bases between the two germline ends. The CDR3 length is 19 residues. In germline, CDR1 is MGHRA, CDR2 YSYEKL. The CDR3 protein is CASSSGGRSERSGTDTQYF. CDR3 DNA: TGCGCCAGCAGCTCTGGGGGGAGGAGCGAGAGGAGCGGCACAGATACGCAGTATTTT.

Ten or more counts support this clonotype. V and J are TRBV5-1 and TRBJ2-2; no clear D. V dropped 4 bases and J dropped 2 bases, with 9 bases sitting between them. Germline V lookup: CDR1 SGHRS, CDR2 YFSETQ. This CDR3 is 14 amino acids long. CDR3 protein: CASSRWLNTGELFF. For the CDR3, the DNA is TGCGCCAGCAGCCGGTGGCTAAACACCGGGGAGCTGTTTTTT.

This clonotype has ten or more counts. J is TRBJ2-7 and V is TRBV7-9, with 11 bases that match TRBD2. J was trimmed by 0 bases and V by 0 bases; bases with no gene match: 10. CDR3 size: 19 residues. Germline loops: CDR1 SEHNR, CDR2 FQNEAQ (reference sequence). In DNA form, the CDR3 reads TGTGCCAGCAGCTTAGCCAGTCCGGGACTAGCGGAGATCTCCTACGAGCAGTACTTC. Translating gives CASSLASPGLAEISYEQYF.

This clonotype turned up a few times. The V gene is TRBV18, the J gene TRBJ2-3; tentatively, D is TRBD1 or TRBD2 (6 bases each). V dropped 2 bases and J dropped 5 bases, with 11 bases sitting between them. Germline V lookup: CDR1 KGHSH, CDR2 LQKENI. The CDR3 has 14 amino acids. The CDR3 region is CASSPTGARDTQYF. Here the CDR3 DNA reads TGTGCCAGCTCACCAACGGGGGCGAGAGATACGCAGTATTTT. The full variable domain, its missing parts supplied by reference TRBV18 and TRBJ2-3, is NAGVMQNPRHLVRRRGQEARLRCSPMKGHSHVYWYRQLPEEGLKFMVYLQKENIIDESGMPKERFSAEFPKEGPSILRIQQVVRGDSAAYFCASSPTGARDTQYFGPGTRLTVL.

This chain joins TRBV7-8 and TRBJ2-3, with D possibly TRBD2 on 6 matching bases. This CDR3 region has 17 residues. Germline V gene lookup returns CDR1 SGHVS and CDR2 FQNEAQ. V was clipped by 1 base and J by 0 bases, with 14 bases between them. In DNA, the CDR3 is TGTGCCAGCAGCTTAGGGAGACTAGGTGGGAGCACAGATACGCAGTATTTT. Encoded protein: CASSLGRLGGSTDTQYF.

This clonotype was observed at least ten times. This chain links TRBV28 with TRBJ2-7, with a weak D call TRBD1 (5 bases). The CDR3 extends over 12 amino acids. In germline, CDR1 is MDHEN, CDR2 SYDVKM. V lost 5 bases and J 5 bases, leaving 10 bases between the germline ends. The CDR3 DNA reads as TGTGCCAGCAGTCCCCCCAGGGACGAGCAGTACTTC. Amino acid sequence: CASSPPRDEQYF. The variable domain in full, completed from reference TRBV28 and TRBJ2-7, reads DVKVTQSSRYLVKRTGEKVFLECVQDMDHENMFWYRQDPGLGLRLIYFSYDVKMKEKGDIPEGYSVSREKKERFSLILESASTNQTSMYLCASSPPRDEQYFGPGTRLTVT.

This clonotype was recorded at least ten times. The chain carries TRBV7-2 and TRBJ2-3, with D perhaps being TRBD1 or TRBD2 (5 bases each). CDR1 and CDR2 (germline): SGHTA, FQGNSA. The V and J ends lost 9 bases and 4 bases respectively, with 14 bases between them. This CDR3 is 13 amino acids long. The CDR3: CASRGRGADTQYF. DNA for the CDR3: TGTGCCAGTAGGGGAAGGGGAGCAGATACGCAGTATTTT.

V and J are TRBV5-1 and TRBJ1-2, with a tentative D call TRBD1 (5 bases). Germline V gene sequence: CDR1 SGHRS, CDR2 YFSETQ. Trimming took 0 bases from V and 6 from J, leaving 12 bases between them. The CDR3 contains 14 residues. CDR3 in DNA: TGCGCCAGCAGCTTGGCCAGGGCTCAAGATGGCTACACCTTC. It encodes CASSLARAQDGYTF.

Only a few counts were recorded for this clonotype. This chain uses TRBV19 with TRBJ1-1; 7 bases line up with TRBD1. V shed 9 bases, J shed 4 bases, and the junction held 8 bases outside the gene matches. This CDR3 is built from 13 residues. CDR1 and CDR2 (germline): LNHDA, SQIVND (reference sequence). CDR3 coding DNA: TGTGCCAGCCTGAACAGGGGAGGCACTGAAGCTTTCTTT. This encodes CASLNRGGTEAFF.

This clonotype was seen at least ten times. CDR3: CASSSTKSGQGSGELFF. The CDR3 region has the DNA TGTGCCAGCAGTTCCACAAAATCGGGACAGGGATCCGGGGAGCTGTTTTTT. This rearrangement joins TRBV12-3 or TRBV12-4 to TRBJ2-2; 9 nucleotides align to TRBD1. The CDR3 sequence is 17 residues long. Germline trimming cut 4 bases from V and 6 bases from J; bases unmatched to any gene: 12.

The rearrangement links TRBV6-1 to TRBJ1-2; 8 bases map to TRBD1. CDR1 and CDR2 (germline): MNHNS, SASEGT. With 5 bases clipped from V and 7 bases from J, the junction kept 12 bases outside the gene matches. There are 15 residues in the CDR3. The CDR3 bases are TGTGCCAGCAGTCTAACATACCAGGGGGCGAGTGGCTACACCTTC. It yields the protein CASSLTYQGASGYTF.

The table lists this clonotype with many counts. The genes are TRBV11-2 and TRBJ1-6; D ambiguous. Germline V lookup: CDR1 SGHAT, CDR2 FQNNGV. There are 17 residues in the CDR3. V dropped 2 bases and J dropped 0 bases, with 11 bases sitting between them. The CDR3 sequence is CASSLQRGISYNSPLHF. For the CDR3, the DNA is TGTGCCAGCAGCTTACAGCGGGGAATCTCCTATAATTCACCCCTCCACTTT. The full variable domain, its missing parts supplied by reference TRBV11-2 and TRBJ1-6, is EAGVAQSPRYKIIEKRQSVAFWCNPISGHATLYWYQQILGQGPKLLIQFQNNGVVDDSQLPKDRFSAERLKGVDSTLKIQPAKLEDSAVYLCASSLQRGISYNSPLHFGNGTRLTVT.

Comment on this clonotype: Possible read error: a much larger clone is one base away. V and J are TRBV20-1 and TRBJ1-1; 8 bases are shared with TRBD1. CDR3 length equals 15 residues. CDR1 and CDR2 from the germline V gene are DFQATT and SNEGSKA (reference sequence). The CDR3 nucleotides read TGCAATGCCAGAGGGCGAGGACAGGGGAACACTGAAGCTTTCTTT. This encodes CNARGRGQGNTEAFF.

This clonotype was seen repeatedly, ten times or more. The gene calls are TRBV7-8 and TRBJ2-1; 11 bases are a match to TRBD2. The trim removed 4 bases at V and 6 bases at J, leaving 11 bases unmatched. Looked up from germline, CDR1 is SGHVS and CDR2 is FQNEAQ. This CDR3 comprises 17 residues. The CDR3 region is CASSYSPLAGERNEQFF. The DNA for the CDR3 is TGTGCCAGCAGCTATTCCCCACTAGCGGGAGAGCGCAATGAGCAGTTCTTC.

This rearrangement joins TRBV28 to TRBJ2-7; D is unclear. The V gene's germline CDR1 is MDHEN and CDR2 SYDVKM. Trimming left V 2 bases short and J 7 bases short, with 12 bases between. The CDR3 extends over 13 amino acids. DNA for the CDR3: TGTGCCAGCAGTTTAATAAGCTCCCTTGAGCAGTACTTC. Translated: CASSLISSLEQYF.